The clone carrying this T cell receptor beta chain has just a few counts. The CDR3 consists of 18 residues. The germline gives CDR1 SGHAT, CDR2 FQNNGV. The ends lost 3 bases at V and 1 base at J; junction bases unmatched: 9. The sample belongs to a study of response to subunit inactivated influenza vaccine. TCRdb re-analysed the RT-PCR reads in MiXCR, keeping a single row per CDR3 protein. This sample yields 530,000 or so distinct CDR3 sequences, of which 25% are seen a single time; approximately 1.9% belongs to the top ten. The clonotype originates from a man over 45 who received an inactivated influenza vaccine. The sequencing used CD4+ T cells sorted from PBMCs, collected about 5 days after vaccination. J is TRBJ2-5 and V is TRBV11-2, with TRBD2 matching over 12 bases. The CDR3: CASSFRLAGANPQETQYF. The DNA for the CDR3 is TGTGCCAGCAGCTTCCGACTAGCGGGGGCTAACCCCCAAGAGACCCAGTACTTC.